This T cell receptor (beta chain) is drawn from a study of CD8 T cells in Susac syndrome. Across the whole study: Patients with Susac syndrome were, at the time of blood collection, therapy-naive, maintained on corticosteroids, or maintained on intravenous immunoglobulin alone. Findings and limits, study-wide: The TCR sequencing and HLA analysis in the study involved a relatively small number of individuals, as the study acknowledged.

TCR beta sequencing was performed on blood CD8+ and CD4+ T cells. The sample holds one count of this clonotype. As yet, its antigen is unknown. In germline, CDR1 is LNHDA, CDR2 SQIVND (reference sequence). V dropped 3 bases and J dropped 1 base, with 3 bases sitting between them. The CDR3 is 12 amino acids. Random hexamers were used to reverse transcribe about 0.5 to 1 ug of RNA. TCRdb independently ran MiXCR on the immunoSEQ multiplex PCR reads; one entry per CDR3 protein. This sample yields about 76,000 distinct CDR3 sequences, of which approximately 93% are seen a single time; roughly 0.47% belongs to the top ten.

The sample was CD8+ T cells from PBMCs. This sequence joins TRBV19 and TRBJ1-1; D call uncertain. The sequence was collected from a human donor with Susac syndrome. The CDR3 sequence is CASSMGNTEAFF. The CDR3, as DNA: TGTGCCAGTAGTATGGGGAACACTGAAGCTTTCTTT.